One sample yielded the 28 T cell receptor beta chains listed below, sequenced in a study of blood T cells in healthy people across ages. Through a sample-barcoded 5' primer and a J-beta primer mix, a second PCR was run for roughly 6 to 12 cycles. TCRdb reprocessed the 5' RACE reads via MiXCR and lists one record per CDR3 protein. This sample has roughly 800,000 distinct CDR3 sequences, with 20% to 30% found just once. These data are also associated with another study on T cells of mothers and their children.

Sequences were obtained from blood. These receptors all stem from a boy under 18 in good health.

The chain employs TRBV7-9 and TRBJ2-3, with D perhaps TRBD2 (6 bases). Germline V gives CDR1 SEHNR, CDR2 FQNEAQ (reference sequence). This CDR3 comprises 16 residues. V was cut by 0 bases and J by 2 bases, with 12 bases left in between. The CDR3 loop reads CASSLATSGVTDTQYF. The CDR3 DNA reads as TGTGCCAGCAGCTTAGCAACTTCGGGGGTCACAGATACGCAGTATTTT.

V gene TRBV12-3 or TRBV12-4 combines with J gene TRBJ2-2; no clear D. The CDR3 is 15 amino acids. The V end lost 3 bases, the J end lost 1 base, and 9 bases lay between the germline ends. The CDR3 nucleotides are TGTGCCAGCAGTTTCTACAGACTGAACACCGGGGAGCTGTTTTTT. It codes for CASSFYRLNTGELFF.

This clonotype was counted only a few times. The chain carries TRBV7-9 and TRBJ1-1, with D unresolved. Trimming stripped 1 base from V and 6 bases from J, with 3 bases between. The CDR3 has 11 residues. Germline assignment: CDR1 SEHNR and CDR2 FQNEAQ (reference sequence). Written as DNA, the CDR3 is TGTGCCAGCAGCTTAGTCTCTGAAGCTTTCTTT. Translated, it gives CASSLVSEAFF.

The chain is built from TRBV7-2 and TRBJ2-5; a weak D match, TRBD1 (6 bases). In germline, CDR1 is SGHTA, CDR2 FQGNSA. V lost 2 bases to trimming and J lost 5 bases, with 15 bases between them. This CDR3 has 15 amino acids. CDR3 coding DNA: TGTGCCAGCAGCTTATGGCCAGGGGTTAGGGAGACCCAGTACTTC. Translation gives CASSLWPGVRETQYF.

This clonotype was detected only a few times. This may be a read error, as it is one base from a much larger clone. CDR3 in amino acids: CASRERGGGNGQFF. The CDR3, as DNA: TGTGCCAGCAGAGAGCGGGGGGGCGGGAATGGGCAGTTCTTC. The chain joins TRBV6-5 to TRBJ2-1, with 10 bases that match TRBD2. The CDR3 loop spans 14 amino acids. Germline lookup yields CDR1 MNHEY and CDR2 SVGAGI.

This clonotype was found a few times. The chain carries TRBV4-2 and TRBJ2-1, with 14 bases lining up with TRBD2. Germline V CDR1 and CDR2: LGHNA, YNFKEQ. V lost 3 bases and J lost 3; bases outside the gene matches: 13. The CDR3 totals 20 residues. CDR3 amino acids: CASSQRLTSGGAMVYNEQFF. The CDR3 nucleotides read TGTGCCAGCAGCCAGAGGCTGACTAGCGGGGGGGCCATGGTCTACAATGAGCAGTTCTTC.

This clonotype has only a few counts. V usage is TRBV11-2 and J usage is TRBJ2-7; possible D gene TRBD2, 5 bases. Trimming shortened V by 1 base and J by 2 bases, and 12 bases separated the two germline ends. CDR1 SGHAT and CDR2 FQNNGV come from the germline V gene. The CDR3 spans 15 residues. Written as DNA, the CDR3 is TGTGCCAGCAGCTTAGGCCCGGGGATCCCCTACGAGCAGTACTTC. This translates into CASSLGPGIPYEQYF.

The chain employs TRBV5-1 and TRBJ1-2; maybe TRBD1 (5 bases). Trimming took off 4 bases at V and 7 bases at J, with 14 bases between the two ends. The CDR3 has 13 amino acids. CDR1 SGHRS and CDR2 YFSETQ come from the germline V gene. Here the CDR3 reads CASSRRDPPGYTF. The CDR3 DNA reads TGCGCCAGCAGCAGGAGGGACCCCCCTGGCTACACCTTC.

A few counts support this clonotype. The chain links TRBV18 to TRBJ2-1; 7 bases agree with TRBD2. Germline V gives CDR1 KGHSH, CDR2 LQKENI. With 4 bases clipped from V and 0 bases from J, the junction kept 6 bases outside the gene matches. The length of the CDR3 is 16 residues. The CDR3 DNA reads TGTGCCAGCTCACGGGTAGGCGGGAGCTCCTACAATGAGCAGTTCTTC. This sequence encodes CASSRVGGSSYNEQFF.

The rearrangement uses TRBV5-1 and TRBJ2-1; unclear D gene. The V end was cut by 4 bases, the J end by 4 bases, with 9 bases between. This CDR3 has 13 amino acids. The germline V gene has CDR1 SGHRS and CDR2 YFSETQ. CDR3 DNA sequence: TGCGCCAGCAGCCGGACGGAGTACAATGAGCAGTTCTTC. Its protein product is CASSRTEYNEQFF.

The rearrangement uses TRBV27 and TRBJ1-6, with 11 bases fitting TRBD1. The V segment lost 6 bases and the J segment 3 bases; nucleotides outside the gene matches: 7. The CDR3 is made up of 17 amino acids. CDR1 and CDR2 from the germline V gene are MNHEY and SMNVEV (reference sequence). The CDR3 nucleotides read TGTGCCAGCAGCCCGCTAGGGACAGGGGGCTATAATTCACCCCTCCACTTT. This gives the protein CASSPLGTGGYNSPLHF.

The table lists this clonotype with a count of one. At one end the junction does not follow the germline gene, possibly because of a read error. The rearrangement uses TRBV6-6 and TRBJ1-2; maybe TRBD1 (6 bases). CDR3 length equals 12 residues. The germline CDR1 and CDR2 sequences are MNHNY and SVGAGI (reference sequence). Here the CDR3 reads CASSDRPYGYNF. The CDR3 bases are TGTGCCAGCAGTGACAGGCCCTATGGCTACAACTTC.

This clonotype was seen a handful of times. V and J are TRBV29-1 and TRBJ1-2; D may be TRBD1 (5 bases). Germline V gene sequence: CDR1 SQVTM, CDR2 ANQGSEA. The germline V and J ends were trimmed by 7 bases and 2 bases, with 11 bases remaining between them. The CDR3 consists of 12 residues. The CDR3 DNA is TGCAGCGCTGGGGAGGGGAACTATGGCTACACCTTC. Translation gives CSAGEGNYGYTF.

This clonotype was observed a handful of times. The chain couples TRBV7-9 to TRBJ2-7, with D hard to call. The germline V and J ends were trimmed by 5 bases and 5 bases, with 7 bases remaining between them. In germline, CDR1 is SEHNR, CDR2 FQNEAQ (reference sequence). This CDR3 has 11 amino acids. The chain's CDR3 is CASSKAHEQYF. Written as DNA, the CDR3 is TGTGCCAGCAGCAAGGCGCACGAGCAGTACTTC.

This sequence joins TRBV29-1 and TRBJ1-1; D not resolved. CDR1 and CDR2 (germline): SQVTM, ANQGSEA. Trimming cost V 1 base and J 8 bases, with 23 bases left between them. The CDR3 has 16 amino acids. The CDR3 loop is CSVEVRSRLGGGEAFF. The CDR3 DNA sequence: TGCAGCGTTGAAGTCAGGAGCCGCCTGGGCGGCGGCGAAGCTTTCTTT. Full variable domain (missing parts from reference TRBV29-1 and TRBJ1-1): SAVISQKPSRDICQRGTSLTIQCQVDSQVTMMFWYRQQPGQSLTLIATANQGSEATYESGFVIDKFPISRPNLTFSTLTVSNMSPEDSSIYLCSVEVRSRLGGGEAFFGQGTRLTVV.

CDR3 DNA: TGTGCCAGCAGTAAGCGGGGGGGCACAGATACGCAGTATTTT. It translates to CASSKRGGTDTQYF. The chain has TRBV27 and TRBJ2-3, with 9 bases fitting TRBD2. With V trimmed by 5 bases and J by 1 base, 1 base remained unmatched. The CDR3 is made up of 14 amino acids. CDR1 and CDR2 from the germline V gene are MNHEY and SMNVEV (reference sequence).

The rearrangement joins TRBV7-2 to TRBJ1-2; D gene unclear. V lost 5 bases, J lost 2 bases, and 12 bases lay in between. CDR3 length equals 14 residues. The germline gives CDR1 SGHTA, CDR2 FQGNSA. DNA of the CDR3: TGTGCCAGCAGCCCTTGGACCATGAACTATGGCTACACCTTC. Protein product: CASSPWTMNYGYTF. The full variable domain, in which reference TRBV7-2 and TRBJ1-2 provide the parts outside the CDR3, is GAGVSQSPSNKVTEKGKDVELRCDPISGHTALYWYRQSLGQGLEFLIYFQGNSAPDKSGLPSDRFSAERTGGSVSTLTIQRTQQEDSAVYLCASSPWTMNYGYTFGSGTRLTVV.

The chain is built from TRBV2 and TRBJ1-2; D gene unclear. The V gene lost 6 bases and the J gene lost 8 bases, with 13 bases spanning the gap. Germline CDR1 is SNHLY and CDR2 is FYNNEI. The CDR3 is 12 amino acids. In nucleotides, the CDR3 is TGTGCCAGCAGCGGTATCCTATGGGGCTACACCTTC. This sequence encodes CASSGILWGYTF.

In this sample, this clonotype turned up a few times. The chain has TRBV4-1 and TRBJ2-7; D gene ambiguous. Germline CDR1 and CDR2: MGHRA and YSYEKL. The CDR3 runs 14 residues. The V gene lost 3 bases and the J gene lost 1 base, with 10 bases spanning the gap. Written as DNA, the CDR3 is TGCGCCAGCAGCCACCCCCATCCGTCCTACGAGCAGTACTTC. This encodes CASSHPHPSYEQYF.

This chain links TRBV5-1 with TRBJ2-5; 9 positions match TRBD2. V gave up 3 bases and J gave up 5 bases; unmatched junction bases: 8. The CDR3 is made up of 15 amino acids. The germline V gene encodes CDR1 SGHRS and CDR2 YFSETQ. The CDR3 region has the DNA TGCGCCAGCAGCTCCCTTAGCGGGAGTTTGGAGACCCAGTACTTC. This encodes CASSSLSGSLETQYF.

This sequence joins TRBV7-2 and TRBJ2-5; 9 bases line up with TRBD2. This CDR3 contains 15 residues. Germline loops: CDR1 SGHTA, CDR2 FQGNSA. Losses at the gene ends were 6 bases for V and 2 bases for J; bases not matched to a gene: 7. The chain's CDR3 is CASSTTAGGQETQYF. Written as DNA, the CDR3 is TGTGCCAGCAGTACCACTGCGGGAGGGCAAGAGACCCAGTACTTC.

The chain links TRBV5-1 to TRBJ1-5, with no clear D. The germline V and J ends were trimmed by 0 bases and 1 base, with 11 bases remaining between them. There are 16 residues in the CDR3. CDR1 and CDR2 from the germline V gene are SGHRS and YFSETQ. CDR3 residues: CASSLEPSGSNQPQHF. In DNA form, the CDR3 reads TGCGCCAGCAGCTTGGAGCCTTCCGGGAGCAATCAGCCCCAGCATTTT.

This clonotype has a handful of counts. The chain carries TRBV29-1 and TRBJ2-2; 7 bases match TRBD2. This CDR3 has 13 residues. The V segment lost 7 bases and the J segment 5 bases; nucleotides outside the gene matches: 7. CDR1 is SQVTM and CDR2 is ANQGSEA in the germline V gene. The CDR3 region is CSALRGGTGELFF. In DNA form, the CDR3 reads TGCAGCGCCCTCCGGGGAGGGACCGGGGAGCTGTTTTTT.

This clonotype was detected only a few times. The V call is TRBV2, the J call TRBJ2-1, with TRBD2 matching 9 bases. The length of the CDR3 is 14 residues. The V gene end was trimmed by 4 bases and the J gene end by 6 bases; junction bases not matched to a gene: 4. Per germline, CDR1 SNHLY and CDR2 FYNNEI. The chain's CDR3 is CASSVGRGGNEQFF. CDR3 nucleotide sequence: TGTGCCAGCAGTGTTGGGCGGGGGGGCAATGAGCAGTTCTTC. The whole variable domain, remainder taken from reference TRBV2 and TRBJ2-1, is EPEVTQTPSHQVTQMGQEVILRCVPISNHLYFYWYRQILGQKVEFLVSFYNNEISEKSEIFDDQFSVERPDGSNFTLKIRSTKLEDSAMYFCASSVGRGGNEQFFGPGTRLTVL.

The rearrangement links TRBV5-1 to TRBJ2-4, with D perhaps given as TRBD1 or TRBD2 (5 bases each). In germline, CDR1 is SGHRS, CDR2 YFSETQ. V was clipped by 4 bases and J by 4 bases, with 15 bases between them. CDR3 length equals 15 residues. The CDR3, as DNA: TGCGCCAGCAGCGCCTGGCAGGGAGTAAAAAACATTCAGTACTTC. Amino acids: CASSAWQGVKNIQYF.

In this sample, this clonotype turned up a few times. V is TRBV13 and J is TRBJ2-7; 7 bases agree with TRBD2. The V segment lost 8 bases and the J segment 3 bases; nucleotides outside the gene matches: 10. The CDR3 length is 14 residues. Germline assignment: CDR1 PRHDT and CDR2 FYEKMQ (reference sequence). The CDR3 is CASALVGGGYEQYF. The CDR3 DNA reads TGTGCCAGCGCCCTGGTGGGCGGGGGCTACGAGCAGTACTTC. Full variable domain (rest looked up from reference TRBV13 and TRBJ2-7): AAGVIQSPRHLIKEKRETATLKCYPIPRHDTVYWYQQGPGQDPQFLISFYEKMQSDKGSIPDRFSAQQFSDYHSELNMSSLELGDSALYFCASALVGGGYEQYFGPGTRLTVT.

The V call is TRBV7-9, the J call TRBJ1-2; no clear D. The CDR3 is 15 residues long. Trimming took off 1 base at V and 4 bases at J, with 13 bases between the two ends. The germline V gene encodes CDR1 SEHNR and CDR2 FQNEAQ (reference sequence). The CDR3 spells CASSLGPLEGYGYTF. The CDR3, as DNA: TGTGCCAGCAGCTTAGGTCCTCTAGAGGGCTATGGCTACACCTTC.

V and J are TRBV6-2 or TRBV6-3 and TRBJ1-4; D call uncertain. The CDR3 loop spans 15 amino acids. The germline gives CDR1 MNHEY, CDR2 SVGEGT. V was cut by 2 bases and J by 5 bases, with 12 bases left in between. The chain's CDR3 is CASSYPPGVNEKLFF. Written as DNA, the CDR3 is TGTGCCAGCAGTTACCCCCCCGGGGTGAATGAAAAACTGTTTTTT.